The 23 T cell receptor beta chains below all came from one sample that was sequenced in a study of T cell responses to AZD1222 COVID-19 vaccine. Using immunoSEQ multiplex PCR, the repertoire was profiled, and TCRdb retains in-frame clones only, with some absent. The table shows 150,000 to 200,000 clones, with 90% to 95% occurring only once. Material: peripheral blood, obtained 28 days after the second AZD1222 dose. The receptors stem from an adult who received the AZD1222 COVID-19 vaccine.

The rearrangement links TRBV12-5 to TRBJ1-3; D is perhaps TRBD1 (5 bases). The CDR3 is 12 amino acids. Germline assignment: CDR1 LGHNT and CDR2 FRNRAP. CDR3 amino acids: CAAQETGNTIYF. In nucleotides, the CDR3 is TGTGCCGCACAGGAAACTGGAAACACCATATATTTT.

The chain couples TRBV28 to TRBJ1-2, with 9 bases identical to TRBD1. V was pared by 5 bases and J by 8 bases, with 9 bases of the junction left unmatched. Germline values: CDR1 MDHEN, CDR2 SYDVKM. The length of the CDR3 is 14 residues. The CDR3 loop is CASSAPGQGPGYTF. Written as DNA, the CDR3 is TGTGCCAGCAGTGCCCCGGGACAGGGACCCGGCTACACCTTC.

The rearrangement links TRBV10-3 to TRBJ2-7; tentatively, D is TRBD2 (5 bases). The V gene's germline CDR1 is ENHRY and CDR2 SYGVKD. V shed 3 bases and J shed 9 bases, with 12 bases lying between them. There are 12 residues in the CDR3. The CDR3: CAISDGGLGQYF. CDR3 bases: TGTGCCATCAGTGACGGAGGATTGGGGCAGTACTTC.

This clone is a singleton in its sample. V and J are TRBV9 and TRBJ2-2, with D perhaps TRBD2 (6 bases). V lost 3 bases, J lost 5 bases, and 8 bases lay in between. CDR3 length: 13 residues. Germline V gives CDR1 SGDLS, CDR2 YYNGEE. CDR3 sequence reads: CASSGGRTGELFF. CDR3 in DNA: TGTGCCAGCAGCGGAGGGAGGACCGGGGAGCTGTTTTTT.

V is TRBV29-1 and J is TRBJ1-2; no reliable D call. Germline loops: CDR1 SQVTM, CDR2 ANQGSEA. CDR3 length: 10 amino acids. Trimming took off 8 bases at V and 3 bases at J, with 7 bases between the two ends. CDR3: CSTRDYGYTF. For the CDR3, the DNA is TGCAGCACTCGGGACTATGGCTACACCTTC. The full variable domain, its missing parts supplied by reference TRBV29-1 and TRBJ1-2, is SAVISQKPSRDICQRGTSLTIQCQVDSQVTMMFWYRQQPGQSLTLIATANQGSEATYESGFVIDKFPISRPNLTFSTLTVSNMSPEDSSIYLCSTRDYGYTFGSGTRLTVV.

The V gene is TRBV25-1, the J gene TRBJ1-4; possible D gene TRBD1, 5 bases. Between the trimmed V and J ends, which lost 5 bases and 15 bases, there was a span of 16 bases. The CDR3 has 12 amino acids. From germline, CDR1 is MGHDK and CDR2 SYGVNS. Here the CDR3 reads CASSTTGGFLFF. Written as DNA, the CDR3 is TGTGCCAGCAGTACGACGGGGGGATTCTTGTTTTTT. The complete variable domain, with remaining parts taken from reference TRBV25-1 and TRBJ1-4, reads EADIYQTPRYLVIGTGKKITLECSQTMGHDKMYWYQQDPGMELHLIHYSYGVNSTEKGDLSSESTVSRIRTEHFPLTLESARPSHTSQYLCASSTTGGFLFFGSGTQLSVL.

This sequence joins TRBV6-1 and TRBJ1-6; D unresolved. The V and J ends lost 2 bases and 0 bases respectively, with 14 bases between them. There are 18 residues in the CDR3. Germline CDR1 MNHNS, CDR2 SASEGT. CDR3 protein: CASSEWLPLSSYNSPLHF. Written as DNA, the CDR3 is TGTGCCAGCAGTGAATGGCTTCCCTTGAGCTCCTATAATTCACCCCTCCACTTT.

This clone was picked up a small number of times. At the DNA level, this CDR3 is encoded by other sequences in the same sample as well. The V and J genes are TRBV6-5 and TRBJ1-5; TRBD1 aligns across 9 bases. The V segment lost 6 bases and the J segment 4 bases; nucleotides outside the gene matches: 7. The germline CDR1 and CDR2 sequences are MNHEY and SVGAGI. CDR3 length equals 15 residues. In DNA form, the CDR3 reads TGTGCCAGCAGCCCCGACAGGGGGAGAAATCAGCCCCAGCATTTT. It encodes CASSPDRGRNQPQHF.

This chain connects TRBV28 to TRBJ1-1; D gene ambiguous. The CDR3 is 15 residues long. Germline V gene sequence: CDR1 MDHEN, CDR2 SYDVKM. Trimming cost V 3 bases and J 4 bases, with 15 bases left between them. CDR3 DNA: TGTGCCAGCAGTTTTGGACGAGGACGGGGCACTGAAGCTTTCTTT. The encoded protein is CASSFGRGRGTEAFF.

DNA for the CDR3: TGCGCCAGCAGCCAAGATCGCGGGATCGGTAATGAGCAGTTCTTC. This sequence encodes CASSQDRGIGNEQFF. This chain links TRBV4-3 with TRBJ2-1, with a tentative D call TRBD2 (6 bases). Trimming left V 0 bases short and J 7 bases short, with 13 bases between. The germline V gene has CDR1 LGHNA and CDR2 YSLEER. This CDR3 contains 15 residues.

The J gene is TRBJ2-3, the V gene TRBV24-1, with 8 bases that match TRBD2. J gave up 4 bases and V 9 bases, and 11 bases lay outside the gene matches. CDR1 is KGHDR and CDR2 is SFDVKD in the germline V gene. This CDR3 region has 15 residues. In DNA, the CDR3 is TGTGCCACCTCAATCAGGGTAGCGGGATCAGATACGCAGTATTTT. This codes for CATSIRVAGSDTQYF.

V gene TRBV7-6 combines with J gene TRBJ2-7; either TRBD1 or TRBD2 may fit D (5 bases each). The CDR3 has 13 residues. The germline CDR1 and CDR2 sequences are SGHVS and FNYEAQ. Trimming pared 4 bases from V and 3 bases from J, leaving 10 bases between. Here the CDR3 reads CASSWDAGYEQYF. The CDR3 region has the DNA TGTGCCAGCAGCTGGGACGCAGGCTACGAGCAGTACTTC.

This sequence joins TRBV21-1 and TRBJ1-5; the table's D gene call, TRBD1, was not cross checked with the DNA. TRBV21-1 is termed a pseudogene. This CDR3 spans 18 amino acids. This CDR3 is CASSKGGQPIYSNQPQHF. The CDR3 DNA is TGTGCCAGCAGCAAAGGAGGACAGCCGATTTATAGCAATCAGCCCCAGCATTTT.

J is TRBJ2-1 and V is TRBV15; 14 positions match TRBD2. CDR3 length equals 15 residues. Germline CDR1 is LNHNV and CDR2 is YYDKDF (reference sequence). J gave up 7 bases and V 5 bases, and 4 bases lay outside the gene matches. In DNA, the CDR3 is TGTGCCACCAGCCTCGGGACTAGCGGGAGTAATGAGCAGTTCTTC. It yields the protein CATSLGTSGSNEQFF.

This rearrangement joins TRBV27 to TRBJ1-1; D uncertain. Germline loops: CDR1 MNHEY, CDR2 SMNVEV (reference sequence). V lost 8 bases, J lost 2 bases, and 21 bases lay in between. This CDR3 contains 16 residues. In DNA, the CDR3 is TGTGCCAGCTCCCCCGATTGGCGTTACTTAAACACTGAAGCTTTCTTT. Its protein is CASSPDWRYLNTEAFF.

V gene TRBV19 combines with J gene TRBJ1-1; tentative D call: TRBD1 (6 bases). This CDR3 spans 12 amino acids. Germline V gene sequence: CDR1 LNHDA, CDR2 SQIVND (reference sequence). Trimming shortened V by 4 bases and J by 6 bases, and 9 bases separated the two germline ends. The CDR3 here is CASSKTGPEAFF. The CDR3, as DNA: TGTGCCAGTAGTAAGACAGGACCTGAAGCTTTCTTT.

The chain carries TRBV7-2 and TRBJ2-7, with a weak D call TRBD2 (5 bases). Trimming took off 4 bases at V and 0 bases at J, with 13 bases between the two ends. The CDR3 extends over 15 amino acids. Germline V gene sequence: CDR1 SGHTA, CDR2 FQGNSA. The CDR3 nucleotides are TGTGCCAGCAGCTCGGACTTGCGGAACTCCTACGAGCAGTACTTC. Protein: CASSSDLRNSYEQYF.

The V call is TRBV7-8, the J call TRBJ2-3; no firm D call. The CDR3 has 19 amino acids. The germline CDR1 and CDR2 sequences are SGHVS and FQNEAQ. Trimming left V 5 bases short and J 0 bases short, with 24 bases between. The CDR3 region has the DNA TGTGCCAGCAGCGCCTCCCCGAGTGGCACACGGTCTAGCACAGATACGCAGTATTTT. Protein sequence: CASSASPSGTRSSTDTQYF.

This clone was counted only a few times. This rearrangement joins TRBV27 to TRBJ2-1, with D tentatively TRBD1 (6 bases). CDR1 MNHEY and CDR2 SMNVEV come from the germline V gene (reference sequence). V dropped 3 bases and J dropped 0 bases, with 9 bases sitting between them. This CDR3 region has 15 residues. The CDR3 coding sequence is TGTGCCAGCAGTTTGGACAGACACTCCTACAATGAGCAGTTCTTC. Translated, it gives CASSLDRHSYNEQFF.

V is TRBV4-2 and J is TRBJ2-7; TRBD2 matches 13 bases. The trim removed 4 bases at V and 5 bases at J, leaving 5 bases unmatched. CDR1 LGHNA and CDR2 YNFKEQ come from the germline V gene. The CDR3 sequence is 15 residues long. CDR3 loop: CASSPGTSGNNEQYF. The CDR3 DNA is TGTGCCAGCAGCCCTGGGACTAGCGGGAACAACGAGCAGTACTTC.

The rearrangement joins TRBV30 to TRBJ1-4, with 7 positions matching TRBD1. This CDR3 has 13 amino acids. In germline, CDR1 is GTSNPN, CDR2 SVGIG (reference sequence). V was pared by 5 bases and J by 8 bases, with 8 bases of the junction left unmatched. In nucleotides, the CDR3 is TGTGCCTGGCTGCACAGGGGAAACGAAAAACTGTTTTTT. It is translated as CAWLHRGNEKLFF.

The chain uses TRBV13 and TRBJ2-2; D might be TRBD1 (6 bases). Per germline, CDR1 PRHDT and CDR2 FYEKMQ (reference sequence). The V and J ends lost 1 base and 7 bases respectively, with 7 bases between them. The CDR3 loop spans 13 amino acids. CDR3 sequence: CASSLAGVGELFF. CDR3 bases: TGTGCCAGCAGCTTAGCAGGGGTCGGGGAGCTGTTTTTT.

CDR3 coding DNA: TGTGCCAGCAGCGCAGGTTTCCCGGGCGAGCAGTACTTC. Translating it yields CASSAGFPGEQYF. The chain joins TRBV7-9 to TRBJ2-7; D not certain. This CDR3 is built from 13 residues. CDR1 SEHNR and CDR2 FQNEAQ come from the germline V gene (reference sequence). The V gene lost 5 bases and the J gene lost 6 bases, with 14 bases spanning the gap.